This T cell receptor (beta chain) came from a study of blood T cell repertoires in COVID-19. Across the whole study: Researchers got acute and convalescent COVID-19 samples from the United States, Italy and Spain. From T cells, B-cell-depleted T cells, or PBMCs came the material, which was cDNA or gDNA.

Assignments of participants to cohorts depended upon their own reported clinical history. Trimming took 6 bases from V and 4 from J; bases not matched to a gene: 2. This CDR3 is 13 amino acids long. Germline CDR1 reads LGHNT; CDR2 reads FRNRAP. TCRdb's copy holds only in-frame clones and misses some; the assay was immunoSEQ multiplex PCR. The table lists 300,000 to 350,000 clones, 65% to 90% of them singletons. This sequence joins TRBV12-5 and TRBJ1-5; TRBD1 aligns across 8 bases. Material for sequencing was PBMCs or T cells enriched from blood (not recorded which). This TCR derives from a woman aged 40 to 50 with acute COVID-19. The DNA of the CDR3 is TGTGCTAGTGGACAGGGGGGAAATCAGCCCCAGCATTTT. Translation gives CASGQGGNQPQHF.